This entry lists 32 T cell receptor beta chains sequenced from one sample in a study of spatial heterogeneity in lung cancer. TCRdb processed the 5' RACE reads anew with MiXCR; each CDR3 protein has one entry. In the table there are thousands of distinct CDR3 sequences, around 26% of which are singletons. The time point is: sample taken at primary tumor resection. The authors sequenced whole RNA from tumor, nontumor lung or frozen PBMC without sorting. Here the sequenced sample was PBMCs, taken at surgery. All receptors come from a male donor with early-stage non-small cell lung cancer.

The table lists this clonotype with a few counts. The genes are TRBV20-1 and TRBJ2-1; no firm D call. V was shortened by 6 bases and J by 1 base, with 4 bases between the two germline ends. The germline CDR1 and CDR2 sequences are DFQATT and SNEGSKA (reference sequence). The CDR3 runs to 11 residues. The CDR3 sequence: CSASSYNEQFF. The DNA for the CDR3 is TGCAGTGCCTCATCCTACAATGAGCAGTTCTTC.

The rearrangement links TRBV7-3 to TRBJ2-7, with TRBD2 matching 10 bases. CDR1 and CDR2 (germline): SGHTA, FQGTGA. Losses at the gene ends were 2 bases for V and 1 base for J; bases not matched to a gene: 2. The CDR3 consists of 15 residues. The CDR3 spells CASSLQAGGSYEQYF. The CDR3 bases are TGTGCCAGCAGCTTACAAGCGGGAGGGTCCTACGAGCAGTACTTC.

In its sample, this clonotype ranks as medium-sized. The CDR3 bases are TGTGCCACCAGCAGAGCCTCCCCCGGGACTAGCGGGAGGGTTGAGCAGTTCTTC. Encoded protein: CATSRASPGTSGRVEQFF. The rearrangement links TRBV15 to TRBJ2-1; 16 nucleotides line up with TRBD2. V dropped 1 base and J dropped 9; count of bases not matched to a gene: 9. Germline CDR1 is LNHNV and CDR2 is YYDKDF (reference sequence). CDR3 length: 18 amino acids.

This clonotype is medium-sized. CDR3 in DNA: TGTGCTAGCTCCCCCGGGACTAGCGGGAGAGGAGAGACCCAGTACTTC. Amino acids: CASSPGTSGRGETQYF. V is TRBV7-7 and J is TRBJ2-5; 14 bases are a match to TRBD2. This CDR3 spans 16 amino acids. The germline V gene has CDR1 SSHAT and CDR2 FNYEAQ (reference sequence).

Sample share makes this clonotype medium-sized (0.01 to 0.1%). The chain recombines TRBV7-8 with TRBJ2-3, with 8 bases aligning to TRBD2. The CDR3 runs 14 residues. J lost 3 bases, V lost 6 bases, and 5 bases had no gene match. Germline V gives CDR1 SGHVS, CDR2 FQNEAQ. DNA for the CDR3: TGTGCCAGCAGTCTGACTAGCGTTACAGATACGCAGTATTTT. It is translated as CASSLTSVTDTQYF.

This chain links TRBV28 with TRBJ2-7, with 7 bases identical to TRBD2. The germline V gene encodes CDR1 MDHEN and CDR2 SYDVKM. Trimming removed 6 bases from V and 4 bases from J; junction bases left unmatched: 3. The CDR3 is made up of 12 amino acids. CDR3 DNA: TGTGCCAGCAGGACTAGCACATACGAGCAGTACTTC. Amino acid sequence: CASRTSTYEQYF.

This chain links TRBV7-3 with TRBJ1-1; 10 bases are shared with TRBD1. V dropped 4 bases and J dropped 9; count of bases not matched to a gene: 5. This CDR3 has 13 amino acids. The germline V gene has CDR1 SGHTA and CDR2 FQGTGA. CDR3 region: CASSSPGQGKAFF. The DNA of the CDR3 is TGTGCCAGCAGCTCCCCGGGACAGGGGAAAGCTTTCTTT.

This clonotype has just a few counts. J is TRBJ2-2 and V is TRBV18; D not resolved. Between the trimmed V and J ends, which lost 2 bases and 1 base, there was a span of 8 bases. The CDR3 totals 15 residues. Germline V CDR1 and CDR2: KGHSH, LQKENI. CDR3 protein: CASSPGHLNTGELFF. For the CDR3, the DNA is TGTGCCAGCTCACCAGGTCACCTGAACACCGGGGAGCTGTTTTTT.

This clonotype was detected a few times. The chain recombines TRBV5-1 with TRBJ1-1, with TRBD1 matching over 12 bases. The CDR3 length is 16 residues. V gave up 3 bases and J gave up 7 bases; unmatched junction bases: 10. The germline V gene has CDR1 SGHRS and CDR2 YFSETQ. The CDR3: CASSWTPGQGANEAFF. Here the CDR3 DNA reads TGCGCCAGCAGCTGGACTCCGGGACAGGGGGCAAATGAAGCTTTCTTT.

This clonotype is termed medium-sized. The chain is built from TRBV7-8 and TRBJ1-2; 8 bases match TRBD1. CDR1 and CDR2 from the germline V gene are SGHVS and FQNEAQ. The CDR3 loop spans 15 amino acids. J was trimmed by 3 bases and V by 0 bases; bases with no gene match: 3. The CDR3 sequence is CASSLAYRGYYGYTF. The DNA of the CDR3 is TGTGCCAGCAGCTTAGCTTACAGGGGGTACTATGGCTACACCTTC.

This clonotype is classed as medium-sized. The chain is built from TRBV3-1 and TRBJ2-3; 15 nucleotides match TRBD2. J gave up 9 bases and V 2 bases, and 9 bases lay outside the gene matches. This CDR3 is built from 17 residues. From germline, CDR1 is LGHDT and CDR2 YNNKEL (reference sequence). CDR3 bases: TGTGCCAGCAGCCAAAGGACTAGCGGGGGGGCTGAGGACACGCAGTATTTT. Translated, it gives CASSQRTSGGAEDTQYF.

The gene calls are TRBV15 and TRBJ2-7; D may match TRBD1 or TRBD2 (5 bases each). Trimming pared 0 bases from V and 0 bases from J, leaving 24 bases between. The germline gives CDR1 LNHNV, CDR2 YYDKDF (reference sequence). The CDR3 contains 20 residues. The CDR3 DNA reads TGTGCCACCAGCAGAGATCCGGGGCGGGCGCAGGGCTCCTTCTCCTACGAGCAGTACTTC. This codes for CATSRDPGRAQGSFSYEQYF.

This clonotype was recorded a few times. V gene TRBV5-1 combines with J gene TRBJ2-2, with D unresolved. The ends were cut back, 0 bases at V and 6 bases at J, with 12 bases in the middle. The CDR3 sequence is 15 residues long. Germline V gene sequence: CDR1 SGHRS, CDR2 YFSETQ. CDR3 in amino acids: CASSLDVSEPGELFF. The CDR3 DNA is TGCGCCAGCAGCTTGGACGTCAGCGAACCCGGGGAGCTGTTTTTT.

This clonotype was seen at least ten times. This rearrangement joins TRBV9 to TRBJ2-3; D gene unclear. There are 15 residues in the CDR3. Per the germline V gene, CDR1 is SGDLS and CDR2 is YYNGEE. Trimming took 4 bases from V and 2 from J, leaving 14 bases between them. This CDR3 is CASSPRSAITDTQYF. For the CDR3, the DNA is TGTGCCAGCAGCCCCCGGTCAGCGATCACAGATACGCAGTATTTT.

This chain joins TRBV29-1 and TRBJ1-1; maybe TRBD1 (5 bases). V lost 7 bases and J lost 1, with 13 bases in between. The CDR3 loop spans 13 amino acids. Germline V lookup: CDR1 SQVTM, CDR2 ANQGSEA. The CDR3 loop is CSAAQGTNTEAFF. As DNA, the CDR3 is TGCAGCGCTGCCCAGGGCACGAACACTGAAGCTTTCTTT. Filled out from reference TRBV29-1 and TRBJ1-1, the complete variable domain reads SAVISQKPSRDICQRGTSLTIQCQVDSQVTMMFWYRQQPGQSLTLIATANQGSEATYESGFVIDKFPISRPNLTFSTLTVSNMSPEDSSIYLCSAAQGTNTEAFFGQGTRLTVV.

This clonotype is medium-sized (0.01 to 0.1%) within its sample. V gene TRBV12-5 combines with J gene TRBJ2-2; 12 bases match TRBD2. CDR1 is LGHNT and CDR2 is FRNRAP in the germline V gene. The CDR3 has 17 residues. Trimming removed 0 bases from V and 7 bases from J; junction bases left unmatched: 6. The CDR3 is CASGLVLTSGSHGELFF. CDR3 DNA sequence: TGTGCTAGTGGTTTGGTACTGACTAGCGGGAGTCACGGGGAGCTGTTTTTT.

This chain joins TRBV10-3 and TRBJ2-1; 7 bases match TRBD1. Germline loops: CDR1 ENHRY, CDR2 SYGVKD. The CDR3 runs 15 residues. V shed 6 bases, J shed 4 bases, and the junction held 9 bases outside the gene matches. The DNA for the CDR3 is TGTGCCATCAGCGGACAGGACGAAGCTTACAATGAGCAGTTCTTC. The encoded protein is CAISGQDEAYNEQFF.

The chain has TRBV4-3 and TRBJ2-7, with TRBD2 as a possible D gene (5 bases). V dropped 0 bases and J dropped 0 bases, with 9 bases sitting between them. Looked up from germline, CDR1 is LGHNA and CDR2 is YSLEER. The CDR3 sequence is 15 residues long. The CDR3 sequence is CASSQDHGLSYEQYF. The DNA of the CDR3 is TGCGCCAGCAGCCAAGATCATGGACTCTCCTACGAGCAGTACTTC.

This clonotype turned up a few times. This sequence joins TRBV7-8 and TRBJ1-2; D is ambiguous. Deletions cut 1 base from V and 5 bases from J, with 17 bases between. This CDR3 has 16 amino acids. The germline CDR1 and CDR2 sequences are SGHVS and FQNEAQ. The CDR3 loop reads CASSLVASVTNYGYTF. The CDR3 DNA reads TGTGCCAGCAGCTTAGTTGCGAGTGTAACGAATTATGGCTACACCTTC.

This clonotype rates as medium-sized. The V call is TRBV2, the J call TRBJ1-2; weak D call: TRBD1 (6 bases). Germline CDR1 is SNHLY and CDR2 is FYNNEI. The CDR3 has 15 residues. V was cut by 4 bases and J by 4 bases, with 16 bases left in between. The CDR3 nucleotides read TGTGCCAGCAGTGCCGGGACATCAGGAGGCTATGGCTACACCTTC. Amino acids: CASSAGTSGGYGYTF.

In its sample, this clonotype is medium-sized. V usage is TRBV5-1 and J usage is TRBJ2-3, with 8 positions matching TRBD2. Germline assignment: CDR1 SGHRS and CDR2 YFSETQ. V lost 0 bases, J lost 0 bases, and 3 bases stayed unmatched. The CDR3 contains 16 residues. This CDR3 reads CASSLDPGGSTDTQYF. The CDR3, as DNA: TGCGCCAGCAGCTTGGATCCGGGAGGGAGCACAGATACGCAGTATTTT.

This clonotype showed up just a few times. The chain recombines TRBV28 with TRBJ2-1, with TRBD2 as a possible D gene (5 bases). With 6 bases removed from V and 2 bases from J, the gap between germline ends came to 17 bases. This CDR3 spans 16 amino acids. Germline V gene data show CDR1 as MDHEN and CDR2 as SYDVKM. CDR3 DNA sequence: TGTGCCAGCAGCTCGGGCTCGGGAACCCCCTACAATGAGCAGTTCTTC. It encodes CASSSGSGTPYNEQFF.

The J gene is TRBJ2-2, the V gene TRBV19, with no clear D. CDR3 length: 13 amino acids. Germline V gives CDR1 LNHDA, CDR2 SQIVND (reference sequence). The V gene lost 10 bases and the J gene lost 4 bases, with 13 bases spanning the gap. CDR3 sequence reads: CATIYGLTGELFF. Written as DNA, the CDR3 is TGTGCCACCATATACGGTCTCACCGGGGAGCTGTTTTTT.

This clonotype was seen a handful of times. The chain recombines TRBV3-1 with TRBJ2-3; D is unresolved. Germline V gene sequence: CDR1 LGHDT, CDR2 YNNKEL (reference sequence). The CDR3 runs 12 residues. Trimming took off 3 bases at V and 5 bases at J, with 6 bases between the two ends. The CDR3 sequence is CASSHRIDTQYF. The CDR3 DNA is TGTGCCAGCAGCCACCGGATAGATACGCAGTATTTT.

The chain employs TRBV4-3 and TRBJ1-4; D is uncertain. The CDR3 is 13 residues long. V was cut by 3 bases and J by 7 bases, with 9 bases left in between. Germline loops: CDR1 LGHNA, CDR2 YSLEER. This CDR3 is CASSQDNSEKLFF. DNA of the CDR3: TGCGCCAGCAGCCAGGATAACAGTGAAAAACTGTTTTTT.

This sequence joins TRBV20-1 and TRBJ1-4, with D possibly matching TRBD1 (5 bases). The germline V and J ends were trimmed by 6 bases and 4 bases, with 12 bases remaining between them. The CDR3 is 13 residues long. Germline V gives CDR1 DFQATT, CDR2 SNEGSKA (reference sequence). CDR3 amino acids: CSAPGTGNEKLFF. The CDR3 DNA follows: TGCAGTGCCCCCGGGACGGGTAATGAAAAACTGTTTTTT.

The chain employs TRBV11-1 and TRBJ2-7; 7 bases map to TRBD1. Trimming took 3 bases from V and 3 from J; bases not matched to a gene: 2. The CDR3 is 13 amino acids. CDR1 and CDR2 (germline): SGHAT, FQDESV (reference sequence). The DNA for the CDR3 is TGTGCCAGCAGCTTGGGGACAGACTACGAGCAGTACTTC. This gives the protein CASSLGTDYEQYF.

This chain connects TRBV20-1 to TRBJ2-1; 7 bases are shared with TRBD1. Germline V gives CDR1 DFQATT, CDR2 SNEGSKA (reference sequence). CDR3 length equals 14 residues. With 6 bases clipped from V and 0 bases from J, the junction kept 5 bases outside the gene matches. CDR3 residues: CSADGQDSYNEQFF. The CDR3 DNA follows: TGCAGTGCCGACGGACAGGACTCCTACAATGAGCAGTTCTTC.

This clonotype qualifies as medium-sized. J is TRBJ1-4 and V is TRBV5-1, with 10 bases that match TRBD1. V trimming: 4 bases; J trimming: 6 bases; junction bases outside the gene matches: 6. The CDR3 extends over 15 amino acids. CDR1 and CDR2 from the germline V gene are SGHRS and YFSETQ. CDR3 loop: CASSLDRGRDEKLFF. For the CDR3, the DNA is TGCGCCAGCAGCCTGGACAGGGGGAGAGATGAAAAACTGTTTTTT.

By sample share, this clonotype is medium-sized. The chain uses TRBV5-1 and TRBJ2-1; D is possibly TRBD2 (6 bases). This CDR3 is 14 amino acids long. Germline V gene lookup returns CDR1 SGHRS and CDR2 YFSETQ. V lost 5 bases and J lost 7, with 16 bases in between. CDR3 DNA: TGCGCCAGCAGGCCCGGGAGAAGTACAAATGAGCAGTTCTTC. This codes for CASRPGRSTNEQFF.

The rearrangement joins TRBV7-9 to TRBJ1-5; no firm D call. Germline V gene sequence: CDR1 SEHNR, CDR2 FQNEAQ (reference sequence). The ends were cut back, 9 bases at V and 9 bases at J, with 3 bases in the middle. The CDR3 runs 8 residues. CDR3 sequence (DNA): TGTGCCAGTTGGCCCCAGCATTTT. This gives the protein CASWPQHF. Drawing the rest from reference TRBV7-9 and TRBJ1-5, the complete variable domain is DTGVSQNPRHKITKRGQNVTFRCDPISEHNRLYWYRQTLGQGPEFLTYFQNEAQLEKSRLLSDRFSAERPKGSFSTLEIQRTEQGDSAMYLCASWPQHFGDGTRLSIL.

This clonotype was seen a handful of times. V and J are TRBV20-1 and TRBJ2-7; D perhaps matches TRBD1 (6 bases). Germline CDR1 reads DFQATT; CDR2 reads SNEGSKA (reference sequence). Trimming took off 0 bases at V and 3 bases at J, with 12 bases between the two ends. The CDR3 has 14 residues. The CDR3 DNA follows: TGCAGTGCTAGAGATTCAGGGGAAAACTACGAGCAGTACTTC. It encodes CSARDSGENYEQYF.